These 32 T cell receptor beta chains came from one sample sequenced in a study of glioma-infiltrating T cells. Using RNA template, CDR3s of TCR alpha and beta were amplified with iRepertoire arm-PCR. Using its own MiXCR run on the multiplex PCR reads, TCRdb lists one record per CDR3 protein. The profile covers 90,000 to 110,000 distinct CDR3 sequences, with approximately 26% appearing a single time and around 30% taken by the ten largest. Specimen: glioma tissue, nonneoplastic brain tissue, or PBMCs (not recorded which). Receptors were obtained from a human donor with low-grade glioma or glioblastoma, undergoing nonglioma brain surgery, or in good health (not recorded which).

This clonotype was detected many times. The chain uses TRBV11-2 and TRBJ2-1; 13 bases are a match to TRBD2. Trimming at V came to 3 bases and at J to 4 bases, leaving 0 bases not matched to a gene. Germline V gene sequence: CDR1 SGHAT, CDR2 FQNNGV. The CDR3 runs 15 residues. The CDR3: CASSLTSGRYNEQFF. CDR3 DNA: TGTGCCAGCAGCTTGACTAGCGGGAGGTACAATGAGCAGTTCTTC.

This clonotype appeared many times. The DNA for the CDR3 is TGTGCCAGCAGCCAGGTGTCGGGATACACTGAAGCTTTCTTT. Its translation is CASSQVSGYTEAFF. The chain has TRBV3-1 and TRBJ1-1; D is undetermined. CDR1 and CDR2 (germline): LGHDT, YNNKEL (reference sequence). Between the trimmed V and J ends, which lost 3 bases and 3 bases, there was a span of 11 bases. The CDR3 totals 14 residues.

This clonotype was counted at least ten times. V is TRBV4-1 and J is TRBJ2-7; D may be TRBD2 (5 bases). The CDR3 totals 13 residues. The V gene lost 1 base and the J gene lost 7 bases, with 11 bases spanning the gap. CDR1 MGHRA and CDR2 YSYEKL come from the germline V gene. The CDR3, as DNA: TGCGCCAGCAGCCAAGTAGAGGGAAATGAGCAGTACTTC. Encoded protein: CASSQVEGNEQYF.

This CDR3 reads CASSLVGQTQYF. The DNA of the CDR3 is TGTGCCAGCAGTTTAGTAGGGCAGACCCAGTACTTC. The chain recombines TRBV12-3 or TRBV12-4 with TRBJ2-5; D ambiguous. V gave up 1 base and J gave up 6 bases, with 6 bases separating them. The CDR3 covers 12 residues.

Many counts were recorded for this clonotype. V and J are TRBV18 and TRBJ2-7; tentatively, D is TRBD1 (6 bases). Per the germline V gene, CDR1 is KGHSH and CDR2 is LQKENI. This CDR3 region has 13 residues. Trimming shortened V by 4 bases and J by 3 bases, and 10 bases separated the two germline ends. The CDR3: CASSLGQYYEQYF. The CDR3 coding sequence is TGTGCCAGCTCACTCGGACAGTACTACGAGCAGTACTTC. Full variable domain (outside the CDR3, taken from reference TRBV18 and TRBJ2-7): NAGVMQNPRHLVRRRGQEARLRCSPMKGHSHVYWYRQLPEEGLKFMVYLQKENIIDESGMPKERFSAEFPKEGPSILRIQQVVRGDSAAYFCASSLGQYYEQYFGPGTRLTVT.

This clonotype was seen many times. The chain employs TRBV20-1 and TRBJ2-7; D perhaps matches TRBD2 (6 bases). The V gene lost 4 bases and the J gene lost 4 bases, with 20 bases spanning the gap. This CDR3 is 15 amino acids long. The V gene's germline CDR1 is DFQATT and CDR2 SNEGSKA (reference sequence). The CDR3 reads CSATLAGTTAYEQYF. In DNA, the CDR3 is TGCAGTGCTACGCTGGCGGGAACGACTGCGTACGAGCAGTACTTC.

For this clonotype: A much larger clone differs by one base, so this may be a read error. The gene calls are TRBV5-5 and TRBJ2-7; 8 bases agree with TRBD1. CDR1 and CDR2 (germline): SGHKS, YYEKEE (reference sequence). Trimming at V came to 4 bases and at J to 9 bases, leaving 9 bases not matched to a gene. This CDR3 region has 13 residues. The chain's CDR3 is CASSLLDRERQYF. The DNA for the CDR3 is TGTGCCAGCAGCCTCCTGGACAGGGAGAGGCAGTACTTC.

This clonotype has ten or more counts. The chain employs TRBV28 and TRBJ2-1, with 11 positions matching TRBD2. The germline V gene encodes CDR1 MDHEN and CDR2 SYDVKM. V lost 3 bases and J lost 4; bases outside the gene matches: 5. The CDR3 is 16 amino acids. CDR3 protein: CASSFSLAGGYNEQFF. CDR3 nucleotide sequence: TGTGCCAGCAGTTTCTCCCTAGCGGGAGGTTACAATGAGCAGTTCTTC.

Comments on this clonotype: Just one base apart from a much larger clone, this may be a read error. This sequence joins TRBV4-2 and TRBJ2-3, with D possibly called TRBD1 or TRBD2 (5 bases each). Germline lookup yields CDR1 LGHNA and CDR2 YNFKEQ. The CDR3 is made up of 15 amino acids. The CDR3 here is CDSSQAKLGGDTQYF. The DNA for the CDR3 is TGTGACAGCAGCCAAGCTAAGCTTGGGGGAGATACGCAGTATTTT.

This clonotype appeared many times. CDR3 sequence: CASSEAPRRGYEQYF. CDR3 nucleotides: TGTGCCAGCAGTGAAGCCCCTCGCAGGGGCTACGAGCAGTACTTC. The gene calls are TRBV2 and TRBJ2-7; D possibly corresponds to TRBD1 (6 bases). Germline V gene sequence: CDR1 SNHLY, CDR2 FYNNEI. The length of the CDR3 is 15 residues. The V end was cut by 0 bases, the J end by 3 bases, with 12 bases between.

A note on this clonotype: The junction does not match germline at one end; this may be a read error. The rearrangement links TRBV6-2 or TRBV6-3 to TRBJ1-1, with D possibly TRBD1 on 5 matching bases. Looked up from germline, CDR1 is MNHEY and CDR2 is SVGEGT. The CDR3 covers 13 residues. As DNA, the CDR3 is TGTGCCAGCAGTTTCCAGGGCACCACTGTAGCTTTCTTT. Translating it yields CASSFQGTTVAFF.

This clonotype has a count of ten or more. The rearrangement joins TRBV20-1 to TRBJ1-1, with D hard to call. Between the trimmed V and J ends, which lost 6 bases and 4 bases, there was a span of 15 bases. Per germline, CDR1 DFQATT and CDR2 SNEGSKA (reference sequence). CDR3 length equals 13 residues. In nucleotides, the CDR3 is TGCAGTGCCGCGGGCCAAATGGCCACTGAAGCTTTCTTT. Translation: CSAAGQMATEAFF.

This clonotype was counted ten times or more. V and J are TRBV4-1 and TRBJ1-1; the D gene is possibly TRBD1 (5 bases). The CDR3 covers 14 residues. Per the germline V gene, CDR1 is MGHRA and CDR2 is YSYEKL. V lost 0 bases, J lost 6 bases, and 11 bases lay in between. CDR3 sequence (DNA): TGCGCCAGCAGCCAAGAATGGGCAGGGCCTGAAGCTTTCTTT. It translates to CASSQEWAGPEAFF.

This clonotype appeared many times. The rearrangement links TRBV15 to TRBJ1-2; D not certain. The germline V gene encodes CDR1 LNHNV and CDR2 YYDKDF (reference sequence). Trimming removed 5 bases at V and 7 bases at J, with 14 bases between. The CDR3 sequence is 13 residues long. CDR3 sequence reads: CATSPLVEVGYTF. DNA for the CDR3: TGTGCCACCAGCCCCTTGGTAGAGGTTGGCTACACCTTC.

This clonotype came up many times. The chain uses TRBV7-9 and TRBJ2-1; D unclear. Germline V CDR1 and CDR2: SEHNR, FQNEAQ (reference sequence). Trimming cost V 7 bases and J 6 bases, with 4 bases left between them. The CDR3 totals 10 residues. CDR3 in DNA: TGTGCCAGCAAGTCCAATGAGCAGTTCTTC. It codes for CASKSNEQFF.

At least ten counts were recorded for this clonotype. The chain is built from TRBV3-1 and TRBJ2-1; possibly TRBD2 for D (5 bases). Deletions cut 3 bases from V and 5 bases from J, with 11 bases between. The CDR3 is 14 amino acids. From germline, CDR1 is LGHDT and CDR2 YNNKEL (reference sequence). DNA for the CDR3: TGTGCCAGCAGCCAGAACCGGGAAAACAATGAGCAGTTCTTC. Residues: CASSQNRENNEQFF.

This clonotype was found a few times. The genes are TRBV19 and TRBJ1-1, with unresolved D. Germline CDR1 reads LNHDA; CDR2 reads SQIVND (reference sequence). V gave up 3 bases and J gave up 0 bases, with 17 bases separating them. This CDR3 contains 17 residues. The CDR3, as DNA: TGTGCCAGTAGTATCGGTTCGGGGAGAGGCCTGAACACTGAAGCTTTCTTT. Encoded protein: CASSIGSGRGLNTEAFF.

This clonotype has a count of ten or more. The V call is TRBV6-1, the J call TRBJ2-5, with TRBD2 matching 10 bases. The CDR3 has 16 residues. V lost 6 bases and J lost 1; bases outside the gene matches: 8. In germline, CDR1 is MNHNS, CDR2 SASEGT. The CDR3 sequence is CASRPLAGASQETQYF. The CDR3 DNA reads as TGTGCCAGCAGGCCCCTAGCGGGGGCCAGCCAAGAGACCCAGTACTTC.

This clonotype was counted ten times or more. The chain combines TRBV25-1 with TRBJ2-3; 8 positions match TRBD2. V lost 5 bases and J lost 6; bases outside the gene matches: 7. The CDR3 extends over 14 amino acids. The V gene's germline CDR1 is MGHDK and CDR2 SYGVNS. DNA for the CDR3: TGTGCCAGCAGTTGGGCGGGAGGTTCGGATACGCAGTATTTT. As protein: CASSWAGGSDTQYF.

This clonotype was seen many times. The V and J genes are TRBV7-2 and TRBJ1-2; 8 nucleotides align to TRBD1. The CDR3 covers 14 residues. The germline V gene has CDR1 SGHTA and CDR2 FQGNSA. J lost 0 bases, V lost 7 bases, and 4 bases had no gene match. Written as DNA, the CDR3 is TGTGCCAGCAAAACAGGGGGAGCTAACTATGGCTACACCTTC. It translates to CASKTGGANYGYTF.

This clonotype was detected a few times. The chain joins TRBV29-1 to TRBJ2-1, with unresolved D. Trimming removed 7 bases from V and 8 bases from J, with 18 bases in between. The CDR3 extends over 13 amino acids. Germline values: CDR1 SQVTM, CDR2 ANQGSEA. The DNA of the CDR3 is TGCAGCGCTGCTAGGCTGGCAAGCGATGAGCAGTTCTTC. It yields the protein CSAARLASDEQFF.

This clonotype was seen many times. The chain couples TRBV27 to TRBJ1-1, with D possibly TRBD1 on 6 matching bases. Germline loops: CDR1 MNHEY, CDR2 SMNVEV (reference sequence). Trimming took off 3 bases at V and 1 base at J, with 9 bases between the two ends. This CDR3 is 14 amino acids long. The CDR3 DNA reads TGTGCCAGCAGTTTTTACAGGGAGAACACTGAAGCTTTCTTT. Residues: CASSFYRENTEAFF.

CDR3 protein: CASSLGRQTEQYF. The CDR3 nucleotides are TGTGCCAGCAGTTTAGGAAGACAGACCGAGCAGTACTTC. The rearrangement links TRBV12-3 or TRBV12-4 to TRBJ2-7, with D tentatively TRBD1 (5 bases). The CDR3 is made up of 13 amino acids. Trimming took 1 base from V and 6 from J, leaving 10 bases between them.

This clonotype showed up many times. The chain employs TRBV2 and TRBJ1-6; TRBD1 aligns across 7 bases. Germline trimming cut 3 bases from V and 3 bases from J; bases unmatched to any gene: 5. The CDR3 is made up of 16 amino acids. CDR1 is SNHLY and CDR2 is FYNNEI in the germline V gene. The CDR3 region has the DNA TGTGCCAGCAGTGAGGTCAGGGGGAACTATAATTCACCCCTCCACTTT. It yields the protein CASSEVRGNYNSPLHF.

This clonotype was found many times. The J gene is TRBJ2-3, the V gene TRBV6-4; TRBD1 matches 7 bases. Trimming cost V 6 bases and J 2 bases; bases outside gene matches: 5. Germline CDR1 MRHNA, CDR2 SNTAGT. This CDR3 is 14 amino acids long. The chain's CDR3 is CASRVTGTTDTQYF. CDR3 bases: TGTGCCAGCAGAGTGACAGGGACCACAGATACGCAGTATTTT.

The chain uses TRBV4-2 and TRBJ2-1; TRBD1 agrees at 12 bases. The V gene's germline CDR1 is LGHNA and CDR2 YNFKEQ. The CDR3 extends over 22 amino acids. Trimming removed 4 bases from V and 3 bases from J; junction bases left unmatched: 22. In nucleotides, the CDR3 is TGTGCCAGCAGCCTCCTGAGGCCGGGACAGGGGGCTAGCGGGGGCCGCTACAATGAGCAGTTCTTC. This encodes CASSLLRPGQGASGGRYNEQFF.

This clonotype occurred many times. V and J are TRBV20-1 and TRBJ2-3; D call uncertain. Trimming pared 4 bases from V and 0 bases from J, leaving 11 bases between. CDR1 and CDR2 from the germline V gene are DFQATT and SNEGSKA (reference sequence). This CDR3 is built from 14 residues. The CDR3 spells CSAIGLTSTDTQYF. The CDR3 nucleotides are TGCAGTGCTATTGGTTTAACTAGCACAGATACGCAGTATTTT.

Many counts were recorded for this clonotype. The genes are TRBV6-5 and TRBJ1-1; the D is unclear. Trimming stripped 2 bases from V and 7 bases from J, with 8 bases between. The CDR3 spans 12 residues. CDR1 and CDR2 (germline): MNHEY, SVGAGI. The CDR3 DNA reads TGTGCCAGCAGTTACCCGTCAGGTGAAGCTTTCTTT. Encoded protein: CASSYPSGEAFF.

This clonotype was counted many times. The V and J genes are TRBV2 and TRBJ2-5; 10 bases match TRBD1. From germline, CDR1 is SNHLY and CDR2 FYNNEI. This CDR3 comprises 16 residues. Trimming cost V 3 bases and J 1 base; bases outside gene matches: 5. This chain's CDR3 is CASSEGQGRSQETQYF. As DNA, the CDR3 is TGTGCCAGCAGTGAGGGACAGGGGCGCTCCCAAGAGACCCAGTACTTC.

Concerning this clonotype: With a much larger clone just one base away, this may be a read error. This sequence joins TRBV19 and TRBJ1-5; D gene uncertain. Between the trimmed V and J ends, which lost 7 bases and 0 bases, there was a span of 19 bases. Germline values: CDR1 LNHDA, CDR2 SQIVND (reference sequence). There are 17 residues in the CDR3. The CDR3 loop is CASNPPLQVYSNQPQHF. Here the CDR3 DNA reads TGTGCCAGTAATCCCCCCCTCCAGGTTTATAGCAATCAGCCCCAGCATTTT. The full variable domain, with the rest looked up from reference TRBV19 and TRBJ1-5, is DGGITQSPKYLFRKEGQNVTLSCEQNLNHDAMYWYRQDPGQGLRLIYYSQIVNDFQKGDIAEGYSVSREKKESFPLTVTSAQKNPTAFYLCASNPPLQVYSNQPQHFGDGTRLSIL.

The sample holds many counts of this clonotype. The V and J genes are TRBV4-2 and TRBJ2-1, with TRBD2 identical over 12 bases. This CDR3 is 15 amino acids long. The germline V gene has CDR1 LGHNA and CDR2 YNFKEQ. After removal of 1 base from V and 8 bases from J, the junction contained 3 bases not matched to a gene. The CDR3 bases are TGTGCCAGCAGCCAAGGTCTAGCGGGAGGGTATGAGCAGTTCTTC. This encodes CASSQGLAGGYEQFF.

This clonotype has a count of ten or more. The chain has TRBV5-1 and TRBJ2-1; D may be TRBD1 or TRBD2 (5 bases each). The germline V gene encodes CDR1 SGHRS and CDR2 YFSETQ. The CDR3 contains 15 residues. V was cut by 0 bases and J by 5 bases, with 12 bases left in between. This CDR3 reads CASSLVGTANNEQFF. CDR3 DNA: TGCGCCAGCAGCTTGGTAGGGACCGCGAACAATGAGCAGTTCTTC. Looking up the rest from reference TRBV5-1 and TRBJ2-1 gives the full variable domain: KAGVTQTPRYLIKTRGQQVTLSCSPISGHRSVSWYQQTPGQGLQFLFEYFSETQRNKGNFPGRFSGRQFSNSRSEMNVSTLELGDSALYLCASSLVGTANNEQFFGPGTRLTVL.